A single sample gave rise to the 4 T cell receptor beta chains below, sequenced in a study of beta chain features in type 1 diabetes. Broader study findings: Significant though moderate, a shortening of TCRB CDR3s appeared in all four CD4+ subsets of Type 1 diabetes patients.

The authors reverse transcribed all of the isolated RNA, so sequencing captured expressed TCRB transcripts. The data were produced by immunoSEQ multiplex PCR, yet TCRdb's version contains in-frame clones alone and is incomplete. Of about 660,000 clones in the sample, over 12% were seen once. These receptors are not linked to any known antigen. Sequencing input: naive CD4+ T cells from blood. The receptors come from a man between 18 and 35 years old with type 1 diabetes.

Only a few counts were recorded for this clone. In DNA, the CDR3 is TGTGCCAGATCGGGACAGGGGGCAGGGAATTCACCCCTCCACTTT. Translated, it gives CARSGQGAGNSPLHF. The genes are TRBV2 and TRBJ1-6; 12 bases agree with TRBD1. The CDR3 is 15 amino acids. After removal of 9 bases from V and 7 bases from J, the junction contained 7 bases not matched to a gene. Germline values: CDR1 SNHLY, CDR2 FYNNEI.

The CDR3 coding sequence is TGTGCCAGCAGTTTCCCGCGTAGCCCCGTGCGGGGAAACACTGAAGCTTTCTTT. This translates into CASSFPRSPVRGNTEAFF. The V gene is TRBV28, the J gene TRBJ1-1; D unclear. V lost 3 bases, J lost 2 bases, and 22 bases lay in between. This CDR3 has 18 residues. Germline CDR1 reads MDHEN; CDR2 reads SYDVKM.

This clone was counted only a few times. The chain links TRBV2 to TRBJ1-5; maybe TRBD1 (6 bases). The CDR3 covers 15 residues. V lost 6 bases to trimming and J lost 0 bases, with 12 bases between them. Germline-derived CDR1 and CDR2 are SNHLY and FYNNEI. The CDR3: CASRQGIDSNQPQHF. Written as DNA, the CDR3 is TGTGCCAGCAGACAGGGTATAGATAGCAATCAGCCCCAGCATTTT. Full variable domain (remainder filled in from reference TRBV2 and TRBJ1-5): EPEVTQTPSHQVTQMGQEVILRCVPISNHLYFYWYRQILGQKVEFLVSFYNNEISEKSEIFDDQFSVERPDGSNFTLKIRSTKLEDSAMYFCASRQGIDSNQPQHFGDGTRLSIL.

This clone was seen only a few times. The chain recombines TRBV18 with TRBJ2-2, with D tentatively TRBD2 (5 bases). Per the germline V gene, CDR1 is KGHSH and CDR2 is LQKENI. The CDR3 runs to 15 residues. Trimming stripped 2 bases from V and 5 bases from J, with 12 bases between. The CDR3, as DNA: TGTGCCAGCTCACCAGGCAGGAGGTGGACCGGGGAGCTGTTTTTT. Its protein product is CASSPGRRWTGELFF.